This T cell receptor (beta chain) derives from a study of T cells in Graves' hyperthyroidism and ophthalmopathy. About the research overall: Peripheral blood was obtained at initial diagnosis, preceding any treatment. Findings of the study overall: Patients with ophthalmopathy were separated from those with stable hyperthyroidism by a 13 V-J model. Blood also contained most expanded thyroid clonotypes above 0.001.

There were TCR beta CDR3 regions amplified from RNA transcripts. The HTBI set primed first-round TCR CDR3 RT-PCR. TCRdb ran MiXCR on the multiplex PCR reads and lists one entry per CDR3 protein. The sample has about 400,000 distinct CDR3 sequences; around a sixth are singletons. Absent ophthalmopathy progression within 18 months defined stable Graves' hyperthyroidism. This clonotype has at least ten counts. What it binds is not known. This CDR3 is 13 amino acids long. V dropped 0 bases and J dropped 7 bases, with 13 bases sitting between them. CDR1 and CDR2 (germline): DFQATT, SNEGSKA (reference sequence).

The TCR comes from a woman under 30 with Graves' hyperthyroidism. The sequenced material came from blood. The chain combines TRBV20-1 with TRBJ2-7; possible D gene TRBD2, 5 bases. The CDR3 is CSARDYRTGEQYF. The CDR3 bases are TGCAGTGCTAGAGATTACCGGACGGGGGAGCAGTACTTC.